Shown below are 19 T cell receptor beta chains from a single sample sequenced in a study of T cells in Graves' hyperthyroidism and ophthalmopathy. Authors of the study amplified TCR beta CDR3 regions from RNA transcripts. RT-PCR in the first round (using the HTBI primer set) targeted the TCR CDR3. TCRdb ran MiXCR on the multiplex PCR reads and lists one entry per CDR3 protein. The top ten clones hold more than 30% of a sample with 660,000 or so distinct CDR3 sequences, roughly 20% of them seen once. The sample was blood. The receptors stem from a man in his thirties or forties with Graves' ophthalmopathy.

This clonotype was counted between two and nine times. V gene TRBV19 combines with J gene TRBJ2-7; D perhaps matches TRBD1 (5 bases). The CDR3 loop spans 13 amino acids. The V end was cut by 4 bases, the J end by 6 bases, with 13 bases between. Germline loops: CDR1 LNHDA, CDR2 SQIVND (reference sequence). CDR3 coding DNA: TGTGCCAGTAGTACCCGACAGTCTGGCGAGCAGTACTTC. Protein: CASSTRQSGEQYF.

This clonotype has just a few counts. The V gene is TRBV7-3, the J gene TRBJ1-1, with D possibly matching TRBD1 (5 bases). The V and J ends lost 3 bases and 5 bases respectively, with 19 bases between them. CDR1 and CDR2 (germline): SGHTA, FQGTGA. The CDR3 loop spans 16 amino acids. CDR3 residues: CASSFSREAPGTEAFF. CDR3 bases: TGTGCCAGCAGCTTCTCCAGGGAAGCTCCGGGAACTGAAGCTTTCTTT.

Concerning this clonotype itself: A read error may be the cause here, since a much bigger clone is one base away. The genes are TRBV11-3 and TRBJ1-1, with D maybe TRBD1 (5 bases). Trimming cost V 5 bases and J 3 bases, with 10 bases left between them. Germline V lookup: CDR1 SGHNT, CDR2 YENEEA. The CDR3 sequence is 13 residues long. The chain's CDR3 is CASSTREDTEAFF. CDR3 nucleotide sequence: TGTGCCAGCAGCACCAGGGAGGACACTGAAGCTTTCTTT.

This clonotype was observed a handful of times. CDR3 loop: CASSLVIGQTNEKLFF. The DNA for the CDR3 is TGTGCCAGCAGCTTAGTTATCGGCCAAACTAATGAAAAACTGTTTTTT. This sequence joins TRBV11-2 and TRBJ1-4; D is unresolved. The CDR3 contains 16 residues. The V and J ends lost 1 base and 1 base respectively, with 10 bases between them. Germline V gene lookup returns CDR1 SGHAT and CDR2 FQNNGV.

V is TRBV20-1 and J is TRBJ2-1; no clear D. This CDR3 has 13 amino acids. V was cut by 3 bases and J by 0 bases, with 6 bases left in between. Germline values: CDR1 DFQATT, CDR2 SNEGSKA (reference sequence). In nucleotides, the CDR3 is TGCAGTGCTAGGTGGAGCTCCTACAATGAGCAGTTCTTC. Amino acid sequence: CSARWSSYNEQFF.

This clonotype was found a few times. The V and J genes are TRBV2 and TRBJ1-5; 9 positions agree with TRBD1. The germline V gene encodes CDR1 SNHLY and CDR2 FYNNEI. CDR3 length equals 15 residues. V shed 4 bases and J 3 bases; nucleotides not matched to a gene: 4. The CDR3 nucleotides are TGTGCCAGCAGTGCCGGGACAGGGATCAATCAGCCCCAGCATTTT. This encodes CASSAGTGINQPQHF. Filled out from reference TRBV2 and TRBJ1-5, the complete variable domain reads EPEVTQTPSHQVTQMGQEVILRCVPISNHLYFYWYRQILGQKVEFLVSFYNNEISEKSEIFDDQFSVERPDGSNFTLKIRSTKLEDSAMYFCASSAGTGINQPQHFGDGTRLSIL.

The chain recombines TRBV12-3 or TRBV12-4 with TRBJ2-4, with D uncertain. V shed 6 bases and J shed 1 base, with 16 bases lying between them. There are 16 residues in the CDR3. CDR3 in DNA: TGTGCCAGCAGCCCCGGGTTGGCTAGGGCCAAAAACATTCAGTACTTC. This sequence encodes CASSPGLARAKNIQYF.

V gene TRBV7-2 combines with J gene TRBJ2-5; 12 bases fit TRBD2. Germline V gives CDR1 SGHTA, CDR2 FQGNSA. The CDR3 contains 16 residues. J gave up 5 bases and V 0 bases, and 4 bases lay outside the gene matches. CDR3 sequence: CASSLALAGGHETQYF. DNA of the CDR3: TGTGCCAGCAGCTTAGCGCTAGCGGGAGGGCACGAGACCCAGTACTTC. Combining the CDR3 with reference TRBV7-2 and TRBJ2-5 gives the whole variable domain GAGVSQSPSNKVTEKGKDVELRCDPISGHTALYWYRQSLGQGLEFLIYFQGNSAPDKSGLPSDRFSAERTGGSVSTLTIQRTQQEDSAVYLCASSLALAGGHETQYFGPGTRLLVL.

This clonotype was counted between two and nine times. The chain is built from TRBV20-1 and TRBJ1-4; 7 nucleotides align to TRBD1. This CDR3 comprises 13 residues. Per the germline V gene, CDR1 is DFQATT and CDR2 is SNEGSKA (reference sequence). V shed 5 bases and J 8 bases; nucleotides not matched to a gene: 8. The CDR3: CSAPDREREKLFF. CDR3 bases: TGCAGTGCTCCCGACAGGGAACGGGAAAAACTGTTTTTT.

A few counts support this clonotype. The chain joins TRBV6-1 to TRBJ2-5; no reliable D call. Germline lookup yields CDR1 MNHNS and CDR2 SASEGT. V dropped 8 bases and J dropped 0 bases, with 7 bases sitting between them. This CDR3 has 12 residues. CDR3 nucleotides: TGTGCCAGCCTTGGACACCAAGAGACCCAGTACTTC. Its translation: CASLGHQETQYF.

The J gene is TRBJ2-2, the V gene TRBV5-1; 9 nucleotides align to TRBD1. Germline V gene data show CDR1 as SGHRS and CDR2 as YFSETQ. The CDR3 sequence is 16 residues long. J lost 2 bases, V lost 4 bases, and 6 bases had no gene match. The CDR3 nucleotides read TGCGCCAGCAGCCCTTGGGACAGGGACAACACCGGGGAGCTGTTTTTT. Translation: CASSPWDRDNTGELFF.

The chain recombines TRBV5-1 with TRBJ2-7; 10 bases line up with TRBD2. The CDR3 spans 15 residues. V shed 2 bases and J 5 bases; nucleotides not matched to a gene: 7. Germline V gene lookup returns CDR1 SGHRS and CDR2 YFSETQ. The CDR3 DNA follows: TGCGCCAGCAGCTTCTCCGGGACTAGCGCCCACGAGCAGTACTTC. It codes for CASSFSGTSAHEQYF.

This clonotype was detected a few times. The chain has TRBV28 and TRBJ1-6, with 8 bases fitting TRBD1. Germline V lookup: CDR1 MDHEN, CDR2 SYDVKM. This CDR3 is 13 amino acids long. J lost 6 bases, V lost 10 bases, and 5 bases had no gene match. CDR3 protein: CATRTGSNSPLHF. The CDR3 region has the DNA TGTGCCACTAGGACAGGGTCTAATTCACCCCTCCACTTT.

J is TRBJ2-3 and V is TRBV3-1; 7 positions agree with TRBD2. This CDR3 contains 20 residues. CDR1 is LGHDT, CDR2 YNNKEL, per germline (reference sequence). With 1 base clipped from V and 2 bases from J, the junction kept 18 bases outside the gene matches. The CDR3, as DNA: TGTGCCAGCAGCCAAGGGTGGAGTGGCGGGAGCTTCCCACCCACAGATACGCAGTATTTT. This sequence encodes CASSQGWSGGSFPPTDTQYF.

The rearrangement uses TRBV7-3 and TRBJ2-1, with D perhaps matching TRBD1 (5 bases). The CDR3 is 18 amino acids. The V gene's germline CDR1 is SGHTA and CDR2 FQGTGA. Deletions cut 3 bases from V and 4 bases from J, with 22 bases between. CDR3 in amino acids: CASSLAGFETVSYNEQFF. In DNA form, the CDR3 reads TGTGCCAGCAGCTTGGCTGGGTTCGAGACAGTATCGTACAATGAGCAGTTCTTC.

This clonotype has a handful of counts. The rearrangement links TRBV7-2 to TRBJ1-2, with 9 bases that match TRBD1. This CDR3 comprises 13 residues. Losses at the gene ends were 7 bases for V and 4 bases for J; bases not matched to a gene: 4. Germline V gene sequence: CDR1 SGHTA, CDR2 FQGNSA. CDR3 nucleotides: TGTGCCAGCACCTCGACAGGGGGCTATGGCTACACCTTC. Translation gives CASTSTGGYGYTF.

This clonotype has just a few counts. V usage is TRBV18 and J usage is TRBJ2-2; the D is unclear. Germline CDR1 is KGHSH and CDR2 is LQKENI. CDR3 length equals 15 residues. Between the trimmed V and J ends, which lost 1 base and 6 bases, there was a span of 12 bases. The CDR3 region has the DNA TGTGCCAGCTCACCACGTCATAGTCCCCCCGGGGAGCTGTTTTTT. Encoded protein: CASSPRHSPPGELFF. Combining the CDR3 with reference TRBV18 and TRBJ2-2 gives the whole variable domain NAGVMQNPRHLVRRRGQEARLRCSPMKGHSHVYWYRQLPEEGLKFMVYLQKENIIDESGMPKERFSAEFPKEGPSILRIQQVVRGDSAAYFCASSPRHSPPGELFFGEGSRLTVL.

The chain is built from TRBV4-1 and TRBJ2-3, with a tentative D call TRBD2 (6 bases). Germline loops: CDR1 MGHRA, CDR2 YSYEKL. This CDR3 has 17 residues. V lost 3 bases and J 7 bases, leaving 23 bases between the germline ends. The CDR3: CASSQVSGGGPTNTQYF. DNA for the CDR3: TGCGCCAGCAGCCAGGTTAGCGGCGGAGGGCCAACGAATACGCAGTATTTT.

V and J are TRBV19 and TRBJ1-2, with D uncertain. Germline V lookup: CDR1 LNHDA, CDR2 SQIVND (reference sequence). Trimming removed 9 bases at V and 7 bases at J, with 9 bases between. This CDR3 is 10 amino acids long. DNA of the CDR3: TGTGCCAGCAAGGGAGCTGGCTACACCTTC. This gives the protein CASKGAGYTF.